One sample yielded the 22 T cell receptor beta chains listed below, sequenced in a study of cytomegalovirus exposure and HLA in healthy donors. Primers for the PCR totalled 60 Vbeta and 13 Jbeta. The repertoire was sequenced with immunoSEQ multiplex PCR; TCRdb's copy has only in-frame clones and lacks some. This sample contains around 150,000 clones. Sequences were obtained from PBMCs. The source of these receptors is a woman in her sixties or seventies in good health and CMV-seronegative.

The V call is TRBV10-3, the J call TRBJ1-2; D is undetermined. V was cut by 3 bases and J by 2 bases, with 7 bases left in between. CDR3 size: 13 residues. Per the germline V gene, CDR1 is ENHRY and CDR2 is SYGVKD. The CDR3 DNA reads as TGTGCCATCAGTGACACGGGAAACTATGGCTACACCTTC. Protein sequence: CAISDTGNYGYTF.

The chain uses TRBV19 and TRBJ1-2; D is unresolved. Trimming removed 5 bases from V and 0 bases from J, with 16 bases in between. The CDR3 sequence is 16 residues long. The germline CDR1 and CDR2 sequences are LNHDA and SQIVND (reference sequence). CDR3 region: CASSAENAVSNYGYTF. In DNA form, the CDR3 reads TGTGCCAGTAGTGCAGAAAACGCAGTTTCTAACTATGGCTACACCTTC.

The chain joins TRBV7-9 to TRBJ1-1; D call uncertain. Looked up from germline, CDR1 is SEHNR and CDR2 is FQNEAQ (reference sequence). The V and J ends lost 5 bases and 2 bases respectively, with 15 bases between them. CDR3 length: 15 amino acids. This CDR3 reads CASSREWERNTEAFF. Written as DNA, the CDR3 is TGTGCCAGCAGCCGAGAGTGGGAGAGAAACACTGAAGCTTTCTTT.

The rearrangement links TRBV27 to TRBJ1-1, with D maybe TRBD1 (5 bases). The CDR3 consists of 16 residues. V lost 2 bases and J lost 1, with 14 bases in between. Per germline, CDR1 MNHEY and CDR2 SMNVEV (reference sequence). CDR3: CASSLRTRATNTEAFF. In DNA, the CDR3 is TGTGCCAGCAGTTTAAGGACAAGGGCCACGAACACTGAAGCTTTCTTT.

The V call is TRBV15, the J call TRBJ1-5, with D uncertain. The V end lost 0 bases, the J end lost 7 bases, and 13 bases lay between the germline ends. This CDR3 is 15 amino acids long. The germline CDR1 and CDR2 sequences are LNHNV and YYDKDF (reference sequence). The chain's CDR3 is CATSREGRVLQPQHF. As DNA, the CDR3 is TGTGCCACCAGCAGAGAGGGGAGGGTCTTGCAGCCCCAGCATTTT.

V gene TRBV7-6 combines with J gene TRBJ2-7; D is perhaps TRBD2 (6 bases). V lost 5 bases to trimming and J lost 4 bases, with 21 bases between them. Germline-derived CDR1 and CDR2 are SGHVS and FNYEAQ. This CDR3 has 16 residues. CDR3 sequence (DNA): TGTGCCAGCAGCACACGACGGGGGAATTTATTGTACGAGCAGTACTTC. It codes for CASSTRRGNLLYEQYF.

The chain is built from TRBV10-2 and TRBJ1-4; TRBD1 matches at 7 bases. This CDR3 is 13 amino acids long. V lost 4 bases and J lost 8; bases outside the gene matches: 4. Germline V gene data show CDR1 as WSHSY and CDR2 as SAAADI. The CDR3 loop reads CASSVGGYEKLFF. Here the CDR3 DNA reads TGCGCCAGCAGTGTAGGGGGCTACGAAAAACTGTTTTTT.

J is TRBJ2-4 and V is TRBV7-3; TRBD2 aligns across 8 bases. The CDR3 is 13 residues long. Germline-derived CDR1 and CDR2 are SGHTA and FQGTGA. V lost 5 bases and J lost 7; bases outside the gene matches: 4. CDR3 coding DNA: TGTGCCAGCAGCCCCGGGAGGGGTAACATTCAGTACTTC. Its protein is CASSPGRGNIQYF.

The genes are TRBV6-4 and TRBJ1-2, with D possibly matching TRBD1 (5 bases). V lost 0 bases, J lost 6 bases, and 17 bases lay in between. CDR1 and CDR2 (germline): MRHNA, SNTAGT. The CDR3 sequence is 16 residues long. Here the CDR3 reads CASSDSGAFYPDGYTF. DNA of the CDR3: TGTGCCAGCAGTGACTCTGGGGCTTTCTACCCAGATGGCTACACCTTC.

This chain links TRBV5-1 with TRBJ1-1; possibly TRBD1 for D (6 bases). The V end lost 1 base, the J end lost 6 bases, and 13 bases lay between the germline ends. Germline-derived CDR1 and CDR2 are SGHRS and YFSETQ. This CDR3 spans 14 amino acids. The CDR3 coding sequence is TGCGCCAGCAGCTTGCCCAGGGCAGGGGCTGAAGCTTTCTTT. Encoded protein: CASSLPRAGAEAFF.

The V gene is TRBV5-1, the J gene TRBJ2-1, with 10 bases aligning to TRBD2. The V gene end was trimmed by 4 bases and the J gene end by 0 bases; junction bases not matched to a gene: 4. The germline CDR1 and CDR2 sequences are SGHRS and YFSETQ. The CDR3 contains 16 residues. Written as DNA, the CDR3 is TGCGCCAGCAGCCCGACTAGCGGGTACTCCTACAATGAGCAGTTCTTC. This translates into CASSPTSGYSYNEQFF.

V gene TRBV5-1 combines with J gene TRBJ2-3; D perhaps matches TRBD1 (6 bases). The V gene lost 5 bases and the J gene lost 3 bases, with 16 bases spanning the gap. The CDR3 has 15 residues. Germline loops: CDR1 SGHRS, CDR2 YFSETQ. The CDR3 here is CASRPTGFTTDTQYF. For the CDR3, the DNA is TGCGCCAGCAGACCTACAGGGTTCACTACAGATACGCAGTATTTT.

The CDR3 here is CASSSQQGNTGELFF. CDR3 in DNA: TGTGCCAGCAGCTCCCAACAGGGTAACACCGGGGAGCTGTTTTTT. The J gene is TRBJ2-2, the V gene TRBV7-6; a weak D match, TRBD1 (6 bases). The V end was cut by 4 bases, the J end by 2 bases, with 11 bases between. The length of the CDR3 is 15 residues. Per the germline V gene, CDR1 is SGHVS and CDR2 is FNYEAQ.

Here the CDR3 DNA reads TGTGCCAGCAGCTTATTCGGCCTGGAGGTCTTGGGGAACTACGAGCAGTACTTC. The encoded protein is CASSLFGLEVLGNYEQYF. The chain employs TRBV7-3 and TRBJ2-7; D may be TRBD2 (5 bases). Germline loops: CDR1 SGHTA, CDR2 FQGTGA. This CDR3 is built from 18 residues. The V end was cut by 2 bases, the J end by 3 bases, with 23 bases between.

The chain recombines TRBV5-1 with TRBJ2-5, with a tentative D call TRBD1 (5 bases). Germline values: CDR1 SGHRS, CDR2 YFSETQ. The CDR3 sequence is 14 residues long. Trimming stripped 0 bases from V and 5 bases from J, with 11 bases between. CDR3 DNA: TGCGCCAGCAGCTTGGAAGCAGGGTGGGAGACCCAGTACTTC. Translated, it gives CASSLEAGWETQYF. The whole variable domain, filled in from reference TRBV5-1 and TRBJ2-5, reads KAGVTQTPRYLIKTRGQQVTLSCSPISGHRSVSWYQQTPGQGLQFLFEYFSETQRNKGNFPGRFSGRQFSNSRSEMNVSTLELGDSALYLCASSLEAGWETQYFGPGTRLLVL.

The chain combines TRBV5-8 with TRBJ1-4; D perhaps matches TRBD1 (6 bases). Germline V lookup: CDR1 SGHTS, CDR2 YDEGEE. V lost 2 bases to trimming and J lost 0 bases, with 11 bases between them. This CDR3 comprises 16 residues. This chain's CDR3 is CASSLPRGATNEKLFF. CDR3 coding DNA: TGTGCCAGCAGCTTACCCAGGGGTGCAACTAATGAAAAACTGTTTTTT. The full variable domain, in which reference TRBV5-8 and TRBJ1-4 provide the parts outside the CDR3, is EAGVTQSPTHLIKTRGQQATLRCSPISGHTSVYWYQQALGLGLQFLLWYDEGEERNRGNFPPRFSGRQFPNYSSELNVNALELEDSALYLCASSLPRGATNEKLFFGSGTQLSVL.

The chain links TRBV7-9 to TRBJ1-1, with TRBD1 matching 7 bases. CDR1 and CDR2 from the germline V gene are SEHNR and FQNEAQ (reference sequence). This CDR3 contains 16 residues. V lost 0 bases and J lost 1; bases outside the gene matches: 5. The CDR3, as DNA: TGTGCCAGCAGCTTAGCGAGGACAGGAGGGAACACTGAAGCTTTCTTT. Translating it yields CASSLARTGGNTEAFF. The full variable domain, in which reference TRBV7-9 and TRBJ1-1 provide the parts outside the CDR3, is DTGVSQNPRHKITKRGQNVTFRCDPISEHNRLYWYRQTLGQGPEFLTYFQNEAQLEKSRLLSDRFSAERPKGSFSTLEIQRTEQGDSAMYLCASSLARTGGNTEAFFGQGTRLTVV.

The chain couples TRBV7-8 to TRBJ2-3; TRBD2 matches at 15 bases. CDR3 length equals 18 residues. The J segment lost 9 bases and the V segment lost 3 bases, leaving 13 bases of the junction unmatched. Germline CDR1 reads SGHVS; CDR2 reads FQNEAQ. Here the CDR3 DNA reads TGTGCCAGCAGCTTGGTTTTTCGTACGGGACTAGCGGGAGGAACGCAGTATTTT. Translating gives CASSLVFRTGLAGGTQYF.

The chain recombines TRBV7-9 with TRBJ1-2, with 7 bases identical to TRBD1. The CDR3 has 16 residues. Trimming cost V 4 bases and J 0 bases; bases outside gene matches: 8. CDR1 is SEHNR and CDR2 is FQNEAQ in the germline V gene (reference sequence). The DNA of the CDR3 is TGTGCCAGCAGCTCAGCCCGACAGGGCCCTAACTATGGCTACACCTTC. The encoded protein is CASSSARQGPNYGYTF.

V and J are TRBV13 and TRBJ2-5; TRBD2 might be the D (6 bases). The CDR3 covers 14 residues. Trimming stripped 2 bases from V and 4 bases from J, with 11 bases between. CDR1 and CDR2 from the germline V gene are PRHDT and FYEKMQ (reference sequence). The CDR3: CASSLLTSRETQYF. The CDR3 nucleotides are TGTGCCAGCAGCTTATTAACTAGCCGAGAGACCCAGTACTTC.

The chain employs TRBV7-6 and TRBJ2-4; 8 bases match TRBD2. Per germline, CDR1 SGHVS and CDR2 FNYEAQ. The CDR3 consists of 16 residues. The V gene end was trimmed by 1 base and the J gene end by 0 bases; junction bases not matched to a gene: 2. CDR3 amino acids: CASSLGGGLAKNIQYF. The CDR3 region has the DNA TGTGCCAGCAGCTTAGGCGGGGGGCTAGCCAAAAACATTCAGTACTTC.

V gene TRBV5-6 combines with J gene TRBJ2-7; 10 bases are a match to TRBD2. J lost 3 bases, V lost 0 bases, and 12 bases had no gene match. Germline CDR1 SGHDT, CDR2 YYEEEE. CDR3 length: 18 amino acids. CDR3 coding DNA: TGTGCCAGCAGCTTGGCTAGCGGGGGCCCAGTCTATCTCTACGAGCAGTACTTC. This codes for CASSLASGGPVYLYEQYF.